Listed here are 32 T cell receptor beta chains from one sample, sequenced in a study of cytomegalovirus exposure and HLA in healthy donors. Both 60 Vbeta primers and 13 Jbeta primers went into the PCR. Assay: immunoSEQ multiplex PCR; the TCRdb copy retains only in-frame clones and omits some. The data contain roughly 160,000 clones, roughly 71% of them singletons. Sequenced material: PBMCs. These receptors were obtained from a girl between 5 and 17 years old in good health and CMV-seronegative.

This clone was observed a few times. The rearrangement links TRBV10-3 to TRBJ2-1; 11 bases align to TRBD2. CDR1 is ENHRY and CDR2 is SYGVKD in the germline V gene. V was pared by 2 bases and J by 7 bases, with 10 bases of the junction left unmatched. The CDR3 contains 17 residues. The CDR3 nucleotides read TGTGCCATCAGTGAGCCTCTACTAGCGGGGGAGGGGAATGAGCAGTTCTTC. It yields the protein CAISEPLLAGEGNEQFF.

The rearrangement links TRBV29-1 to TRBJ1-1; TRBD1 matches at 9 bases. Trimming took 7 bases from V and 1 from J; bases not matched to a gene: 4. This CDR3 contains 13 residues. CDR1 is SQVTM and CDR2 is ANQGSEA in the germline V gene. Here the CDR3 DNA reads TGCAGCGGCGGGGACAGGGCGAACACTGAAGCTTTCTTT. Its translation is CSGGDRANTEAFF.

The chain combines TRBV10-1 with TRBJ1-1; D gene uncertain. Trimming cost V 5 bases and J 2 bases, with 9 bases left between them. The CDR3 sequence is 13 residues long. CDR1 and CDR2 from the germline V gene are WNHNN and SYGVQD (reference sequence). The CDR3 sequence: CASSFGSNTEAFF. The CDR3 DNA reads TGCGCCAGCAGTTTCGGTTCTAACACTGAAGCTTTCTTT.

The chain is built from TRBV19 and TRBJ1-6; 7 bases align to TRBD1. CDR3 length: 14 residues. In germline, CDR1 is LNHDA, CDR2 SQIVND (reference sequence). The V segment lost 8 bases and the J segment 6 bases; nucleotides outside the gene matches: 7. The CDR3 DNA is TGTGCCAGTGGATGGGACAGAGTTAATTCACCCCTCCACTTT. Its translation is CASGWDRVNSPLHF. The entire variable domain, with the rest obtained from reference TRBV19 and TRBJ1-6, is as follows: DGGITQSPKYLFRKEGQNVTLSCEQNLNHDAMYWYRQDPGQGLRLIYYSQIVNDFQKGDIAEGYSVSREKKESFPLTVTSAQKNPTAFYLCASGWDRVNSPLHFGNGTRLTVT.

The rearrangement links TRBV9 to TRBJ2-7, with 7 nucleotides matching TRBD1. CDR1 and CDR2 (germline): SGDLS, YYNGEE. The CDR3 totals 16 residues. V was clipped by 5 bases and J by 4 bases; unmatched bases: 15. The CDR3 reads CASSSEHPGQIYEQYF. The CDR3 nucleotides read TGTGCCAGCAGTTCTGAACACCCGGGACAGATTTACGAGCAGTACTTC.

V and J are TRBV9 and TRBJ1-3, with 7 nucleotides matching TRBD1. CDR1 is SGDLS and CDR2 is YYNGEE in the germline V gene. The length of the CDR3 is 14 residues. Trimming cost V 3 bases and J 4 bases; bases outside gene matches: 4. The CDR3 nucleotides are TGTGCCAGCAGCGACAGGGGAGCAGGAAACACCATATATTTT. Translated, it gives CASSDRGAGNTIYF. The variable domain in full, with the rest retrieved from reference TRBV9 and TRBJ1-3, is DSGVTQTPKHLITATGQRVTLRCSPRSGDLSVYWYQQSLDQGLQFLIQYYNGEERAKGNILERFSAQQFPDLHSELNLSSLELGDSALYFCASSDRGAGNTIYFGEGSWLTVV.

J is TRBJ1-1 and V is TRBV20-1, with unresolved D. CDR1 and CDR2 (germline): DFQATT, SNEGSKA (reference sequence). V lost 5 bases, J lost 1 base, and 5 bases lay in between. The CDR3 sequence is 11 residues long. The CDR3 region is CSAPRNTEAFF. Written as DNA, the CDR3 is TGCAGTGCTCCCAGGAACACTGAAGCTTTCTTT.

A word on this clone: The same CDR3 arises from other DNA sequences in this sample as well. The chain joins TRBV6-5 to TRBJ1-2, with 10 bases matching TRBD1. CDR1 is MNHEY, CDR2 SVGAGI, per germline. The CDR3 is made up of 12 amino acids. The junction had 2 bases not matched to a gene; V was cut back by 6 bases and J by 7 bases. The CDR3 DNA reads TGTGCCAGCAGGCGGACAGGGGGTGGCTACACCTTC. It is translated as CASRRTGGGYTF.

The chain uses TRBV7-9 and TRBJ2-1; 9 bases are a match to TRBD1. This CDR3 comprises 16 residues. From germline, CDR1 is SEHNR and CDR2 FQNEAQ (reference sequence). V lost 6 bases, J lost 3 bases, and 9 bases stayed unmatched. The DNA of the CDR3 is TGTGCCAGCAGGCGGGACAGGGCCAATGTCTACAATGAGCAGTTCTTC. Its protein product is CASRRDRANVYNEQFF.

This clone was found a few times. This chain connects TRBV7-3 to TRBJ2-2; D may be TRBD2 (5 bases). The germline V gene encodes CDR1 SGHTA and CDR2 FQGTGA. This CDR3 has 14 amino acids. V was pared by 0 bases and J by 7 bases, with 9 bases between. CDR3 region: CASSLTSAVGELFF. CDR3 DNA sequence: TGTGCCAGCAGCTTAACGTCAGCGGTCGGGGAGCTGTTTTTT.

The chain couples TRBV7-8 to TRBJ1-3; D gene unclear. This CDR3 has 13 residues. With 5 bases removed from V and 4 bases from J, the gap between germline ends came to 9 bases. Germline CDR1 SGHVS, CDR2 FQNEAQ. The CDR3 DNA follows: TGTGCCAGCAGCCCCTCGGGGGGAAACACCATATATTTT. Encoded protein: CASSPSGGNTIYF.

The CDR3 loop reads CASSERRAANTEAFF. DNA for the CDR3: TGTGCCAGCAGTGAAAGGAGGGCTGCGAACACTGAAGCTTTCTTT. The chain links TRBV2 to TRBJ1-1, with D unresolved. This CDR3 has 15 amino acids. Trimming removed 2 bases at V and 1 base at J, with 11 bases between. Germline V CDR1 and CDR2: SNHLY, FYNNEI.

The chain couples TRBV2 to TRBJ1-1; D might be TRBD1 (5 bases). The V gene lost 10 bases and the J gene lost 4 bases, with 13 bases spanning the gap. Per the germline V gene, CDR1 is SNHLY and CDR2 is FYNNEI. This CDR3 region has 12 residues. The CDR3 nucleotides read TGTGCCATCGACAGCCAGGCCACTGAAGCTTTCTTT. Amino acids: CAIDSQATEAFF.

The chain recombines TRBV5-1 with TRBJ2-1; 8 bases align to TRBD1. J gave up 6 bases and V 8 bases, and 10 bases lay outside the gene matches. The CDR3 is made up of 14 amino acids. Germline lookup yields CDR1 SGHRS and CDR2 YFSETQ. This CDR3 reads CASFDRGLSNEQFF. CDR3 nucleotides: TGCGCCAGTTTCGACAGGGGTTTAAGCAATGAGCAGTTCTTC. Looking up the rest from reference TRBV5-1 and TRBJ2-1 gives the full variable domain: KAGVTQTPRYLIKTRGQQVTLSCSPISGHRSVSWYQQTPGQGLQFLFEYFSETQRNKGNFPGRFSGRQFSNSRSEMNVSTLELGDSALYLCASFDRGLSNEQFFGPGTRLTVL.

This chain uses TRBV25-1 with TRBJ2-1, with TRBD2 matching over 9 bases. The germline V gene encodes CDR1 MGHDK and CDR2 SYGVNS. V lost 4 bases, J lost 2 bases, and 3 bases stayed unmatched. The CDR3 spans 15 residues. The CDR3 bases are TGTGCCAGCAGTGGCGCGGGGGGGCCCTACAATGAGCAGTTCTTC. It codes for CASSGAGGPYNEQFF.

The V and J genes are TRBV2 and TRBJ1-1, with D unresolved. The CDR3 totals 14 residues. Germline V gene lookup returns CDR1 SNHLY and CDR2 FYNNEI. The ends were cut back, 2 bases at V and 4 bases at J, with 11 bases in the middle. This CDR3 reads CASSEKSEGTEAFF. The CDR3 DNA is TGTGCCAGCAGTGAAAAGTCTGAGGGCACTGAAGCTTTCTTT.

The chain combines TRBV5-6 with TRBJ2-7, with a possible D match to TRBD2 (5 bases). This CDR3 has 16 residues. Looked up from germline, CDR1 is SGHDT and CDR2 is YYEEEE. V lost 4 bases, J lost 2 bases, and 19 bases lay in between. CDR3 amino acids: CASSPLTGLAAYEQYF. The CDR3 nucleotides read TGTGCCAGCAGCCCACTCACGGGGTTGGCGGCCTACGAGCAGTACTTC.

The CDR3 sequence: CASSPGEGGEQYF. For the CDR3, the DNA is TGCGCCAGCAGCCCCGGGGAAGGAGGCGAGCAGTACTTC. This rearrangement joins TRBV5-1 to TRBJ2-7, with D tentatively TRBD2 (5 bases). V was trimmed by 4 bases and J by 6 bases, leaving 14 bases between them. The germline V gene has CDR1 SGHRS and CDR2 YFSETQ. This CDR3 has 13 residues. The variable domain in full, with the rest retrieved from reference TRBV5-1 and TRBJ2-7, is KAGVTQTPRYLIKTRGQQVTLSCSPISGHRSVSWYQQTPGQGLQFLFEYFSETQRNKGNFPGRFSGRQFSNSRSEMNVSTLELGDSALYLCASSPGEGGEQYFGPGTRLTVT.

This chain links TRBV5-1 with TRBJ1-1, with D perhaps TRBD1 (5 bases). Looked up from germline, CDR1 is SGHRS and CDR2 is YFSETQ. Trimming shortened V by 2 bases and J by 0 bases, and 8 bases separated the two germline ends. The CDR3 is 14 amino acids. This CDR3 reads CASSFDSVNTEAFF. DNA for the CDR3: TGCGCCAGCAGCTTCGACAGCGTGAACACTGAAGCTTTCTTT.

This chain joins TRBV9 and TRBJ1-3; D is undetermined. The CDR3 consists of 15 residues. The V gene lost 0 bases and the J gene lost 0 bases, with 7 bases spanning the gap. Germline V gene sequence: CDR1 SGDLS, CDR2 YYNGEE. The CDR3 reads CASSVDSLSGNTIYF. The CDR3 DNA reads as TGTGCCAGCAGCGTAGATAGCCTCTCTGGAAACACCATATATTTT.

In this sample, this clone turned up a few times. The rearrangement uses TRBV4-1 and TRBJ1-2; 10 bases map to TRBD1. Germline lookup yields CDR1 MGHRA and CDR2 YSYEKL. This CDR3 has 16 amino acids. The J segment lost 5 bases and the V segment lost 1 base, leaving 7 bases of the junction unmatched. The CDR3 sequence is CASSQGTGGLGYGYTF. The CDR3 DNA follows: TGCGCCAGCAGCCAAGGGACAGGGGGATTAGGGTATGGCTACACCTTC.

This clone was found a few times. The chain uses TRBV4-1 and TRBJ2-1; perhaps TRBD2 as D (6 bases). The CDR3 has 16 residues. V was pared by 1 base and J by 2 bases, with 12 bases between. Per the germline V gene, CDR1 is MGHRA and CDR2 is YSYEKL. The CDR3: CASSQVGASAYNEQFF. The DNA of the CDR3 is TGCGCCAGCAGCCAAGTCGGGGCTAGCGCCTACAATGAGCAGTTCTTC.

The gene calls are TRBV7-3 and TRBJ1-4; 8 bases map to TRBD1. CDR3 size: 15 residues. The germline V gene has CDR1 SGHTA and CDR2 FQGTGA. V gave up 0 bases and J gave up 7 bases; unmatched junction bases: 4. The CDR3 sequence: CASSLTTGAGEKLFF. For the CDR3, the DNA is TGTGCCAGCAGCTTAACGACAGGGGCGGGTGAAAAACTGTTTTTT.

The chain combines TRBV5-6 with TRBJ2-7; TRBD2 aligns across 7 bases. After removal of 4 bases from V and 6 bases from J, the junction contained 13 bases not matched to a gene. The germline CDR1 and CDR2 sequences are SGHDT and YYEEEE. The CDR3 totals 15 residues. CDR3 residues: CASSAETSLLSEQYF. The CDR3 bases are TGTGCCAGCAGCGCTGAGACTAGCTTGCTTTCCGAGCAGTACTTC. The full variable domain, its missing parts supplied by reference TRBV5-6 and TRBJ2-7, is DAGVTQSPTHLIKTRGQQVTLRCSPKSGHDTVSWYQQALGQGPQFIFQYYEEEERQRGNFPDRFSGHQFPNYSSELNVNALLLGDSALYLCASSAETSLLSEQYFGPGTRLTVT.

This clone turned up a few times. This rearrangement joins TRBV10-2 to TRBJ1-1; D possibly corresponds to TRBD1 (5 bases). V was pared by 2 bases and J by 1 base, with 14 bases between. Germline CDR1 WSHSY, CDR2 SAAADI. This CDR3 contains 16 residues. The CDR3 here is CASSERRGGSNTEAFF. Here the CDR3 DNA reads TGCGCCAGCAGTGAGAGGAGGGGAGGGTCGAACACTGAAGCTTTCTTT.

V is TRBV6-6 and J is TRBJ2-7; 7 nucleotides match TRBD1. V gave up 5 bases and J gave up 3 bases; unmatched junction bases: 13. The germline V gene has CDR1 MNHNY and CDR2 SVGAGI (reference sequence). This CDR3 has 16 amino acids. The DNA of the CDR3 is TGTGCCAGCAGTCCAGACACGGGGACAGTCCTCTACGAGCAGTACTTC. Amino acid sequence: CASSPDTGTVLYEQYF.

V gene TRBV19 combines with J gene TRBJ1-5, with D hard to call. Trimming removed 0 bases from V and 0 bases from J, with 9 bases in between. The CDR3 extends over 16 amino acids. The germline CDR1 and CDR2 sequences are LNHDA and SQIVND (reference sequence). Written as DNA, the CDR3 is TGTGCCAGTAGTATAGAGGGCGTACATAGCAATCAGCCCCAGCATTTT. It codes for CASSIEGVHSNQPQHF.

This clone was counted once. The chain combines TRBV14 with TRBJ2-7; D is undetermined. V was cut by 8 bases and J by 2 bases, with 16 bases left in between. The CDR3 has 14 residues. Looked up from germline, CDR1 is SGHDN and CDR2 is FVKESK. For the CDR3, the DNA is TGTGCCAGCCGACCGTGGAGCCCGGCCTACGAGCAGTACTTC. Its protein product is CASRPWSPAYEQYF.

The chain's CDR3 is CASSLGTGGPHYTGELFF. The CDR3 DNA reads TGCGCCAGCAGCTTGGGAACAGGGGGACCCCATTACACCGGGGAGCTGTTTTTT. The chain recombines TRBV5-1 with TRBJ2-2; 8 positions agree with TRBD1. V lost 0 bases to trimming and J lost 3 bases; unmatched junction nucleotides: 10. The CDR3 sequence is 18 residues long. Germline CDR1 reads SGHRS; CDR2 reads YFSETQ.

The rearrangement uses TRBV27 and TRBJ2-7; 7 bases map to TRBD1. Unmatched junction bases numbered 12, after V lost 0 bases and J lost 7 bases. Per the germline V gene, CDR1 is MNHEY and CDR2 is SMNVEV (reference sequence). The CDR3 spans 16 residues. CDR3 residues: CASSLSSRHRGDEQYF. CDR3 nucleotides: TGTGCCAGCAGTTTATCGTCCAGACACAGGGGAGATGAGCAGTACTTC.

There are a few counts of this clone. J is TRBJ1-5 and V is TRBV27; tentative D call: TRBD1 (5 bases). CDR1 and CDR2 from the germline V gene are MNHEY and SMNVEV (reference sequence). The CDR3 is made up of 14 amino acids. The germline V and J ends were trimmed by 3 bases and 3 bases, with 9 bases remaining between them. CDR3: CASSLGLLNQPQHF. As DNA, the CDR3 is TGTGCCAGCAGTTTGGGGCTCCTCAATCAGCCCCAGCATTTT.

V is TRBV2 and J is TRBJ1-4, with D perhaps TRBD1 (5 bases). This CDR3 spans 12 amino acids. V lost 6 bases, J lost 6 bases, and 8 bases lay in between. The germline gives CDR1 SNHLY, CDR2 FYNNEI. The CDR3 loop reads CASRGLDEKLFF. CDR3 sequence (DNA): TGTGCCAGCAGGGGGCTTGATGAAAAACTGTTTTTT.